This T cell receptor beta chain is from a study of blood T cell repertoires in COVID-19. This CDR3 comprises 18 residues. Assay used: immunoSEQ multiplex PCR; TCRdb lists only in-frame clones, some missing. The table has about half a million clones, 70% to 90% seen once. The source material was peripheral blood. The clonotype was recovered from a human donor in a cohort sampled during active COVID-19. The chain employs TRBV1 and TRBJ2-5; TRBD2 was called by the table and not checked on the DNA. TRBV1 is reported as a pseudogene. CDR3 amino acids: CTSSQCRLAGGVRETQYF. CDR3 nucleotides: TGCACCAGCAGCCAATGTCGGCTAGCGGGAGGGGTACGGGAGACCCAGTACTTC.